Given below is one T cell receptor (beta chain) in context. The target antigen is unknown. The germline gives CDR1 MNHEY, CDR2 SVGAGI. This CDR3 has 14 amino acids. V shed 10 bases, J shed 4 bases, and the junction held 10 bases outside the gene matches. These data belong to a study of cytomegalovirus exposure and HLA in healthy donors. Study-level points and caveats: Later analysis showed TCR association rates varying by HLA locus, highest for DRB1 and lowest for HLA-C. Later, an analysis showed that TCR beta chains associated with HLA were more clonally expanded than others that were equally common. A later analysis linked around 15,000 TCR beta sequences to HLA alleles at 0.05 false discovery rate. V- and J-gene trimming in TCR beta was tied to a missense DCLRE1C variant by an analysis performed later.

Amplification used 60 Vbeta primers and 13 Jbeta primers. Measured with immunoSEQ multiplex PCR; TCRdb has only the in-frame clones, and not every one. The repertoire has 100,000 to 150,000 clones, around three quarters of them found once; the top ten carry approximately 1.2%. The chain links TRBV6-5 to TRBJ2-1, with 7 bases matching TRBD1. Sequenced input: PBMCs. This clonotype was sampled from a female donor in good health and CMV-seronegative. CDR3 coding DNA: TGTGCCACCTCGGGACAGCCGAAATACAATGAGCAGTTCTTC. It encodes CATSGQPKYNEQFF.